The clone carrying this T cell receptor (beta chain) came up once. This sample stems from a study of shared clonotypes between healthy human individuals. Some clones are missing from TCRdb's copy, which holds only in-frame ones; the method was immunoSEQ multiplex PCR. The profile shows about 380,000 clones, 90% to 98% of them singletons. The V end lost 6 bases, the J end lost 7 bases, and 16 bases lay between the germline ends. The CDR3 length is 13 residues. CDR1 and CDR2 from the germline V gene are MDHEN and SYDVKM. Sequencing input: memory CD8+ T cells sorted from blood. Subset of the sample: CD45RO+ cells pooled with CCR7-negative TemRA cells. The genes are TRBV28 and TRBJ2-7; tentative D call: TRBD2 (5 bases). The receptor comes from a man aged 25 to 40 in good health. DNA for the CDR3: TGTGCCAGCAGAAGGGCCTCCTCGGGGGAGCAGTACTTC. This sequence encodes CASRRASSGEQYF. Full variable domain (missing parts from reference TRBV28 and TRBJ2-7): DVKVTQSSRYLVKRTGEKVFLECVQDMDHENMFWYRQDPGLGLRLIYFSYDVKMKEKGDIPEGYSVSREKKERFSLILESASTNQTSMYLCASRRASSGEQYFGPGTRLTVT.